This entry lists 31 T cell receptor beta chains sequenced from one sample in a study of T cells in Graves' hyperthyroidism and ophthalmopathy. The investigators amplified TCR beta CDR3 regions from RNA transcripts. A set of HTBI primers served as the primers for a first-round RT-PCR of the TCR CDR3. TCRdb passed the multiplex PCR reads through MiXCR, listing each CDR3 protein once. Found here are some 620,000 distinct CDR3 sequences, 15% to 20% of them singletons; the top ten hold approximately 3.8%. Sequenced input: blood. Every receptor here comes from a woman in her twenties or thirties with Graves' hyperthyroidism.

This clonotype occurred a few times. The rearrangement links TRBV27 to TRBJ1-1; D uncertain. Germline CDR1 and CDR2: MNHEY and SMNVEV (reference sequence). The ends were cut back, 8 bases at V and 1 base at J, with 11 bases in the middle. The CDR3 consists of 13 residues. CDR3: CASLSTENTEAFF. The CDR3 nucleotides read TGTGCCAGCCTGAGCACAGAGAACACTGAAGCTTTCTTT.

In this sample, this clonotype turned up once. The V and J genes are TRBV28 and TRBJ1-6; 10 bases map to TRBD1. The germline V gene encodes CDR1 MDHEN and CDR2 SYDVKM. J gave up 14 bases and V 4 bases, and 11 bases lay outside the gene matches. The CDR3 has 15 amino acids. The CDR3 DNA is TGTGCCAGCAGTTCCCGGGACAGGGGACCTCCGACCCTCCACTTT. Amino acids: CASSSRDRGPPTLHF.

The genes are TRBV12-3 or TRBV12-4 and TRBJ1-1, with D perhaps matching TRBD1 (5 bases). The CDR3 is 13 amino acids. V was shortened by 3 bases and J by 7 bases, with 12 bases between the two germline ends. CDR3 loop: CASSFVTQGEAFF. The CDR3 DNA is TGTGCCAGCAGTTTCGTAACCCAGGGTGAAGCTTTCTTT.

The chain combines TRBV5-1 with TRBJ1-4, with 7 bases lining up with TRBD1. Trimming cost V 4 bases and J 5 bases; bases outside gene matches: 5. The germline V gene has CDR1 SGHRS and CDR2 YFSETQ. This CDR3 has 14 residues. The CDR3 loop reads CASSNSQGNEKLFF. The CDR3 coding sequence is TGCGCCAGCAGCAATTCACAGGGGAATGAAAAACTGTTTTTT. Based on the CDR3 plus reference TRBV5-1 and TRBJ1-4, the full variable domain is KAGVTQTPRYLIKTRGQQVTLSCSPISGHRSVSWYQQTPGQGLQFLFEYFSETQRNKGNFPGRFSGRQFSNSRSEMNVSTLELGDSALYLCASSNSQGNEKLFFGSGTQLSVL.

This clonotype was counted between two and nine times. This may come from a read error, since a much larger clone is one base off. DNA for the CDR3: TGTGCCAGCAGCGGATATGGACCGAGTAGCCCCTACGAGCAGTACTTC. This sequence encodes CASSGYGPSSPYEQYF. The chain couples TRBV11-2 to TRBJ2-7; D is unclear. Trimming stripped 5 bases from V and 2 bases from J, with 19 bases between. The CDR3 is 16 residues long. The germline gives CDR1 SGHAT, CDR2 FQNNGV.

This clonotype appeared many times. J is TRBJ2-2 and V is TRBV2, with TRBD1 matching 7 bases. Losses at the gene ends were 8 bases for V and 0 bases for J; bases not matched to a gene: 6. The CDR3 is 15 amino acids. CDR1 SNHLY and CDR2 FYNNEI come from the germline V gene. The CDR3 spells CASLRQGANTGELFF. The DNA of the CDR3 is TGTGCCAGCCTGAGACAGGGAGCGAACACCGGGGAGCTGTTTTTT.

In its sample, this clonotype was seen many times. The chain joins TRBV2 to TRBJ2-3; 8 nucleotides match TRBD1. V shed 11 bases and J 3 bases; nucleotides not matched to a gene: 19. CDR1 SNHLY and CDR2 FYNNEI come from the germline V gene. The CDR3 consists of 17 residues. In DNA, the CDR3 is TGTGCCGGAAGTAACCCCAAGAGACAGGGGAGTACAGATACGCAGTATTTT. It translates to CAGSNPKRQGSTDTQYF.

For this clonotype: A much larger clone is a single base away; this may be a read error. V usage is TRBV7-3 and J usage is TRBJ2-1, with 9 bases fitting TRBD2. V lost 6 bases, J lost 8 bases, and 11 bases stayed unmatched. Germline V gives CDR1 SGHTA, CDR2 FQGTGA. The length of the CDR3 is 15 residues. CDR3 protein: CASSLPAGGWDEQFF. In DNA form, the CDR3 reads TGTGCCAGCAGTTTACCAGCGGGAGGTTGGGATGAGCAGTTCTTC.

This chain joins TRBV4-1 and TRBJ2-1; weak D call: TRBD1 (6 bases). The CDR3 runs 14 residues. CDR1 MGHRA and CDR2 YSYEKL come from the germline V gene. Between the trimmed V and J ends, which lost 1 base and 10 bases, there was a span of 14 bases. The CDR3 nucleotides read TGCGCCAGCAGCCAAGCCGGACAGTCCATGGAGCAGTTCTTC. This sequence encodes CASSQAGQSMEQFF.

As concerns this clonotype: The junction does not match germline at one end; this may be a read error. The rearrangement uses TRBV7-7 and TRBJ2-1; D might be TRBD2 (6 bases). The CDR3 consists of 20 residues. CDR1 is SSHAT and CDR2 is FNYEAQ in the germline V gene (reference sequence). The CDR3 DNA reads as TGTGCTAGCAGCTTTGTTAGGAGGGCCTACTCTAACAGCTCCTACAATGAGCAGTTCTTC. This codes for CASSFVRRAYSNSSYNEQFF.

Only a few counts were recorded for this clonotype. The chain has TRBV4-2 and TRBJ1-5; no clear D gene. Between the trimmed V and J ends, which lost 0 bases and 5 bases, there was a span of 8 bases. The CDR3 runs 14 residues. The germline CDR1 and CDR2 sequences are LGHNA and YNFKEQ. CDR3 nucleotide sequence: TGTGCCAGCAGCCAAGACCGGGGTCATCAGCCCCAGCATTTT. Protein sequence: CASSQDRGHQPQHF.

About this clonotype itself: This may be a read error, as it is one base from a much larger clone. The CDR3 reads CSADGTSGSQKTQYF. CDR3 sequence (DNA): TGCAGTGCAGATGGGACTAGCGGATCCCAAAAGACCCAGTACTTC. The chain joins TRBV20-1 to TRBJ2-5; TRBD2 matches 11 bases. Germline V gene data show CDR1 as DFQATT and CDR2 as SNEGSKA (reference sequence). The CDR3 totals 15 residues.

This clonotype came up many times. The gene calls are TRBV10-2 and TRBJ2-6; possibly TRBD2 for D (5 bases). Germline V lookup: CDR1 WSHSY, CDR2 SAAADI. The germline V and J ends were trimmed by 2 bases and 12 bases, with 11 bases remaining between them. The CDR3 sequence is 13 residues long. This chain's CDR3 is CASSERRGPVLTF. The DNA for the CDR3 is TGCGCCAGCAGTGAGCGTCGGGGTCCCGTCCTGACTTTC.

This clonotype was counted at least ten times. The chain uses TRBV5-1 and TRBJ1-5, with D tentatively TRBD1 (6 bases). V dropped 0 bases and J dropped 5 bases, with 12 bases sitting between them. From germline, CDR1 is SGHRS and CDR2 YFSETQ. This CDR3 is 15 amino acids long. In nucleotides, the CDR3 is TGCGCCAGCAGCTTGGAGGGGGGCGAATATCAGCCCCAGCATTTT. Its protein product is CASSLEGGEYQPQHF.

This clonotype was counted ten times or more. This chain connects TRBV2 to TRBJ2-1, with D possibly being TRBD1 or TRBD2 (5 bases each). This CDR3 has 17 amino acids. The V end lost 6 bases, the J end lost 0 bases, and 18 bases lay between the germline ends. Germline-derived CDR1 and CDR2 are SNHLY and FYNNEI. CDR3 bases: TGTGCCAGCAGGGGTCGTGGGGCGGGTGTCTCCTACAATGAGCAGTTCTTC. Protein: CASRGRGAGVSYNEQFF.

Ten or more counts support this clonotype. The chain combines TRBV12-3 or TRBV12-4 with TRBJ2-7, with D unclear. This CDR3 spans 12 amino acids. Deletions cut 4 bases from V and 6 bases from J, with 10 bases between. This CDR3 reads CASSSVFGEQYF. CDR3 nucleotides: TGTGCCAGCAGTTCCGTGTTCGGCGAGCAGTACTTC.

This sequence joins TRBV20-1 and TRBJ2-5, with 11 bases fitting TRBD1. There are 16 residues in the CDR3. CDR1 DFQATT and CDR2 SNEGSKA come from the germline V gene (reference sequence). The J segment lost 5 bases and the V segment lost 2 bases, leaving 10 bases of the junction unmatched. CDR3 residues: CSARRGGQGAGETQYF. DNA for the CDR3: TGCAGTGCTAGAAGGGGTGGACAGGGGGCCGGGGAGACCCAGTACTTC.

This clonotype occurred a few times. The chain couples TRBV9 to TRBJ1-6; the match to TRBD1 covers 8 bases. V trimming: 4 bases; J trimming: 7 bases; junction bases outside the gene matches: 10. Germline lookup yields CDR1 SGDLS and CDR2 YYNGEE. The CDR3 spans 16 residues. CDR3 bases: TGTGCCAGCAGCACCCAAGGGGCAGGGGGCAATTCACCCCTCCACTTT. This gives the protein CASSTQGAGGNSPLHF.

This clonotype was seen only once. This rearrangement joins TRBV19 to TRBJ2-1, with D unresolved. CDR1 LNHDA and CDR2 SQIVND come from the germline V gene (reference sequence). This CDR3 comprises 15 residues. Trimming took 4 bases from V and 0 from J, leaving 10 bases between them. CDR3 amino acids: CASSSVELSYNEQFF. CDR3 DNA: TGTGCCAGTAGTAGCGTTGAACTCTCCTACAATGAGCAGTTCTTC.

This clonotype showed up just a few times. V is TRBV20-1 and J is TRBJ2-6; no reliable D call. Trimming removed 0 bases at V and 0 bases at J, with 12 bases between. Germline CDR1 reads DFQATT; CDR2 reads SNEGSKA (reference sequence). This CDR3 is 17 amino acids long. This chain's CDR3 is CSARDFGTTSGANVLTF. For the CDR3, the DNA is TGCAGTGCTAGAGATTTCGGCACGACCTCTGGGGCCAACGTCCTGACTTTC.

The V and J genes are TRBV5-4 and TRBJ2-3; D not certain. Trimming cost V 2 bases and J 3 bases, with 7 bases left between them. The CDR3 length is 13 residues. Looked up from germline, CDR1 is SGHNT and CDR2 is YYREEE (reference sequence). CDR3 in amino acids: CASSFSFTDTQYF. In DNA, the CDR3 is TGTGCCAGCAGCTTTTCCTTTACAGATACGCAGTATTTT.

This CDR3 is CASSVAGGASYNEQFF. DNA for the CDR3: TGTGCCAGCAGTGTAGCGGGAGGAGCCTCCTACAATGAGCAGTTCTTC. The chain couples TRBV6-1 to TRBJ2-1; 10 positions agree with TRBD2. CDR3 size: 16 residues. Looked up from germline, CDR1 is MNHNS and CDR2 is SASEGT. Unmatched junction bases numbered 3, after V lost 4 bases and J lost 0 bases.

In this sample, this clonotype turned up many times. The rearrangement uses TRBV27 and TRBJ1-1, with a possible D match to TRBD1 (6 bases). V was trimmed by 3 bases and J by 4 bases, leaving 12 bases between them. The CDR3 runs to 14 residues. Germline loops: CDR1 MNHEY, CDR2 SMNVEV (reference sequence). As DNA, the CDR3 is TGTGCCAGCAGTTTTGGAGGGGGGCTCACTGAAGCTTTCTTT. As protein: CASSFGGGLTEAFF.

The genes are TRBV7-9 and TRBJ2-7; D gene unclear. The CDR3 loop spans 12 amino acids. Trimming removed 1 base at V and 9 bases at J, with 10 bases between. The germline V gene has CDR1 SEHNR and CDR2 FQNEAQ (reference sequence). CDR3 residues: CASSLVADGQYF. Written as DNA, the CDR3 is TGTGCCAGCAGCTTAGTGGCTGATGGGCAGTACTTC.

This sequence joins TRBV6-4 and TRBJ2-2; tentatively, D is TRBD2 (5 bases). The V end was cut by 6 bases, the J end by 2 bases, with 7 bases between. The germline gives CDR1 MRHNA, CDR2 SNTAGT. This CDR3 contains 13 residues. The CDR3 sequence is CASRRDNTGELFF. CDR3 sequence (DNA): TGTGCCAGCAGGAGGGATAACACCGGGGAGCTGTTTTTT.

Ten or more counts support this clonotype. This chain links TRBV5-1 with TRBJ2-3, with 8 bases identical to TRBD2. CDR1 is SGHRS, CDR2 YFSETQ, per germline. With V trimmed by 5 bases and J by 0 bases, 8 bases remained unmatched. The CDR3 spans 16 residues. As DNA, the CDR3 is TGCGCCAGCAGAGCTAGTAGCGGGACTAGCACAGATACGCAGTATTTT. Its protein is CASRASSGTSTDTQYF.

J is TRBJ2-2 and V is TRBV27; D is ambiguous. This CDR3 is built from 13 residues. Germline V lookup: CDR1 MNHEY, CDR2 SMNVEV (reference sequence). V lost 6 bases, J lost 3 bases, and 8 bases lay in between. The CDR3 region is CASRRSYTGELFF. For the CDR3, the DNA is TGTGCCAGCAGACGGAGTTACACCGGGGAGCTGTTTTTT.

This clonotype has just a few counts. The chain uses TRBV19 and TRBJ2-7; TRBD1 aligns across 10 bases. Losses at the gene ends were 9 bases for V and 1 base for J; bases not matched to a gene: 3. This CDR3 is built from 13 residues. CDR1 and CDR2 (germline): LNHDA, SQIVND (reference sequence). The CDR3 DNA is TGTGCCAGGAGGACAGGGGGTTCCTACGAGCAGTACTTC. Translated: CARRTGGSYEQYF. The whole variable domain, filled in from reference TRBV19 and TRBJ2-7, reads DGGITQSPKYLFRKEGQNVTLSCEQNLNHDAMYWYRQDPGQGLRLIYYSQIVNDFQKGDIAEGYSVSREKKESFPLTVTSAQKNPTAFYLCARRTGGSYEQYFGPGTRLTVT.

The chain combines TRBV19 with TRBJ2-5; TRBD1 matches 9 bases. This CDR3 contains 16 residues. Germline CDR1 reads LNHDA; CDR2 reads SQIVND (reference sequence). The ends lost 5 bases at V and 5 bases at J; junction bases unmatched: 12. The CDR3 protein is CASSGPGQGGLETQYF. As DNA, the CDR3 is TGTGCCAGTAGTGGCCCGGGACAGGGAGGGTTGGAGACCCAGTACTTC.

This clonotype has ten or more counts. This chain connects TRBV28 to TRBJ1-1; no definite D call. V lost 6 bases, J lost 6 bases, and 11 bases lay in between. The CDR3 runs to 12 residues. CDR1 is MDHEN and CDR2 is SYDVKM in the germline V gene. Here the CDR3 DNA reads TGTGCCAGCAGACCGGCGCCGGCTGAAGCTTTCTTT. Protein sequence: CASRPAPAEAFF.

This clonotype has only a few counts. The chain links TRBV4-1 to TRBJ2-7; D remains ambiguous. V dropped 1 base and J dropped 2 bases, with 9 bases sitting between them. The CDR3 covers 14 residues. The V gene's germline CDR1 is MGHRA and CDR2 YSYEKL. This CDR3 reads CASSQAPGAYEQYF. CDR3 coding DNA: TGCGCCAGCAGCCAAGCTCCGGGTGCCTACGAGCAGTACTTC.